These 20 T cell receptor beta chains came from one sample sequenced in a study of CD8+ T cells in alopecia areata. Once RNA had been extracted, it was reverse transcribed into cDNA to act as the sequencing template. Profiling relied on immunoSEQ multiplex PCR, and the TCRdb table lists in-frame clones only, not all of them. The sample records approximately 13,000 clones, around 60% being singletons. CD4+ cells of several patients were subjected to sorting into CD25+CD127- cells. What was sequenced was CD4+ Tregs sorted from blood. Receptors originate from a human donor with alopecia areata.

Comments on this clone: A junction boundary mismatches the germline segment, possibly from a read error. The chain joins TRBV5-1 to TRBJ2-2, with a possible D match to TRBD1 (5 bases). Germline V gene data show CDR1 as SGHRS and CDR2 as YFSETQ. The CDR3 has 13 amino acids. The CDR3 loop is CASSLTAAGELFF. The CDR3 DNA sequence: TGTGCCAGCAGCCTGACAGCCGCCGGGGAGCTGTTTTTT.

The chain is built from TRBV5-1 and TRBJ2-5; 8 bases map to TRBD1. Trimming cost V 4 bases and J 1 base; bases outside gene matches: 15. Germline V gene lookup returns CDR1 SGHRS and CDR2 YFSETQ. CDR3 length: 18 residues. The CDR3 spells CASSRGRAGGFTQETQYF. Written as DNA, the CDR3 is TGCGCCAGCAGCCGAGGAAGGGCAGGGGGCTTTACCCAAGAGACCCAGTACTTC.

The V call is TRBV18, the J call TRBJ1-1; D remains unclear. CDR3 size: 13 residues. Trimming removed 3 bases from V and 1 base from J, with 6 bases in between. Germline assignment: CDR1 KGHSH and CDR2 LQKENI. Here the CDR3 reads CASSPRGNTEAFF. The CDR3 DNA sequence: TGTGCCAGCTCACCTCGGGGGAACACTGAAGCTTTCTTT.

The rearrangement joins TRBV7-2 to TRBJ2-1; D uncertain. The V gene's germline CDR1 is SGHTA and CDR2 FQGNSA. The germline V and J ends were trimmed by 3 bases and 10 bases, with 10 bases remaining between them. CDR3 length: 12 amino acids. The CDR3 spells CASSFNLGEQFF. The CDR3 DNA reads TGTGCCAGCAGCTTTAACCTGGGCGAGCAGTTCTTC.

This rearrangement joins TRBV19 to TRBJ1-1; D is uncertain. The ends were cut back, 3 bases at V and 9 bases at J, with 14 bases in the middle. The CDR3 sequence is 13 residues long. Germline V CDR1 and CDR2: LNHDA, SQIVND (reference sequence). CDR3 sequence: CASSIPGSYKAFF. For the CDR3, the DNA is TGTGCCAGTAGTATTCCCGGCAGTTATAAAGCTTTCTTT.

V usage is TRBV25-1 and J usage is TRBJ2-3, with D perhaps being TRBD1 or TRBD2 (5 bases each). Trimming took 4 bases from V and 5 from J, leaving 19 bases between them. The CDR3 has 16 amino acids. Germline V lookup: CDR1 MGHDK, CDR2 SYGVNS. The CDR3 spells CASSAGRVDRGDTQYF. For the CDR3, the DNA is TGTGCCAGCAGTGCCGGGCGGGTTGATAGGGGAGATACGCAGTATTTT.

This chain uses TRBV5-1 with TRBJ1-1; D gene unclear. This CDR3 has 12 residues. V lost 8 bases and J lost 6, with 14 bases in between. Looked up from germline, CDR1 is SGHRS and CDR2 is YFSETQ. The CDR3 region has the DNA TGCGCCAGTCAGGACCATCTGGCTGAAGCTTTCTTT. It translates to CASQDHLAEAFF.

The chain carries TRBV5-1 and TRBJ2-5; 7 bases fit TRBD2. Germline V gene sequence: CDR1 SGHRS, CDR2 YFSETQ. With V trimmed by 0 bases and J by 5 bases, 7 bases remained unmatched. The CDR3 is 15 amino acids. The CDR3 DNA reads TGCGCCAGCAGCTTGGAGGCGGGAGTTTGGGAGACCCAGTACTTC. Translation: CASSLEAGVWETQYF.

This clone came up once. V gene TRBV4-1 combines with J gene TRBJ2-7, with 10 positions matching TRBD2. Germline CDR1 and CDR2: MGHRA and YSYEKL. V lost 10 bases to trimming and J lost 1 base; unmatched junction nucleotides: 7. The CDR3 has 14 residues. CDR3 residues: CATRSTSGSYEQYF. CDR3 DNA sequence: TGCGCCACCCGATCGACTAGCGGGTCCTACGAGCAGTACTTC.

The V call is TRBV20-1, the J call TRBJ2-5; D is uncertain. Germline V gene sequence: CDR1 DFQATT, CDR2 SNEGSKA (reference sequence). The ends were cut back, 0 bases at V and 7 bases at J, with 6 bases in the middle. The CDR3 has 11 residues. CDR3 loop: CSARDGRTQYF. The CDR3 nucleotides are TGCAGTGCTAGAGATGGCCGGACCCAGTACTTC.

In its sample, this clone was seen a few times. The chain employs TRBV23-1 and TRBJ2-7; D possibly corresponds to TRBD2 (6 bases). TRBV23-1 counts as an open reading frame of uncertain function. The CDR3 has 15 amino acids. Trimming cost V 6 bases and J 6 bases, with 21 bases left between them. As DNA, the CDR3 is TGCGCCAGCAGCCACCGGGACTTGAATACCTCCGAGCAGTACTTC. It yields the protein CASSHRDLNTSEQYF.

CDR3 in amino acids: CASGSGLGPSGANVLTF. The CDR3 nucleotides read TGCGCCAGCGGCTCCGGGCTTGGGCCCTCTGGGGCCAACGTCCTGACTTTC. V and J are TRBV5-1 and TRBJ2-6; D is uncertain. The CDR3 spans 17 residues. Trimming took 7 bases from V and 0 from J, leaving 17 bases between them. In germline, CDR1 is SGHRS, CDR2 YFSETQ.

This chain uses TRBV7-9 with TRBJ2-5; D gene ambiguous. Per germline, CDR1 SEHNR and CDR2 FQNEAQ (reference sequence). Trimming removed 1 base from V and 6 bases from J, with 3 bases in between. This CDR3 region has 11 residues. In DNA form, the CDR3 reads TGTGCCAGCAGCTTAGAGCAGACCCAGTACTTC. Residues: CASSLEQTQYF.

The chain joins TRBV6-6 to TRBJ2-7; D gene uncertain. Between the trimmed V and J ends, which lost 8 bases and 2 bases, there was a span of 10 bases. CDR1 and CDR2 (germline): MNHNY, SVGAGI (reference sequence). The CDR3 has 12 residues. The CDR3: CASRITAYEQYF. DNA for the CDR3: TGTGCCAGCCGAATAACAGCCTACGAGCAGTACTTC.

The chain uses TRBV6-5 and TRBJ2-3; 11 positions match TRBD2. Losses at the gene ends were 6 bases for V and 5 bases for J; bases not matched to a gene: 7. CDR1 and CDR2 (germline): MNHEY, SVGAGI. The CDR3 length is 15 residues. The CDR3 bases are TGTGCCAGCAGCCAACTAGCGGGAGCCAAAGATACGCAGTATTTT. Its translation is CASSQLAGAKDTQYF.

Only a few counts were recorded for this clone. The chain carries TRBV9 and TRBJ2-5; D assignment may be TRBD1 or TRBD2 (5 bases each). The CDR3 has 17 amino acids. Trimming removed 3 bases at V and 0 bases at J, with 18 bases between. The germline V gene encodes CDR1 SGDLS and CDR2 YYNGEE. CDR3 region: CASSARSGTDYQETQYF. Written as DNA, the CDR3 is TGTGCCAGCAGCGCCAGATCCGGGACGGATTACCAAGAGACCCAGTACTTC.

The chain uses TRBV6-1 and TRBJ1-2; 7 bases align to TRBD1. Germline CDR1 and CDR2: MNHNS and SASEGT. J lost 8 bases, V lost 1 base, and 4 bases had no gene match. The length of the CDR3 is 13 residues. CDR3 in amino acids: CASSEGTGIGYTF. DNA for the CDR3: TGTGCCAGCAGTGAAGGGACAGGAATCGGCTACACCTTC.

The chain has TRBV6-5 and TRBJ2-7; no clear D. Between the trimmed V and J ends, which lost 2 bases and 5 bases, there was a span of 10 bases. CDR3 length equals 13 residues. Germline CDR1 and CDR2: MNHEY and SVGAGI. The CDR3 region is CASSYDHIDEQYF. CDR3 DNA sequence: TGTGCCAGCAGTTACGACCATATCGACGAGCAGTACTTC.

This clone has a handful of counts. V usage is TRBV28 and J usage is TRBJ2-7; TRBD2 aligns across 12 bases. There are 15 residues in the CDR3. J lost 4 bases, V lost 7 bases, and 8 bases had no gene match. The germline V gene has CDR1 MDHEN and CDR2 SYDVKM. The CDR3 nucleotides read TGTGCCAGCAATGGGTGGACTAGCGGGAAGTACGAGCAGTACTTC. Its translation: CASNGWTSGKYEQYF.

The chain links TRBV2 to TRBJ1-2; D is ambiguous. Germline values: CDR1 SNHLY, CDR2 FYNNEI. CDR3 length equals 18 residues. V lost 6 bases and J 2 bases, leaving 25 bases between the germline ends. Written as DNA, the CDR3 is TGTGCCAGCAGATCAGATCGGATAACCGCCTTACAAAACTATGGCTACACCTTC. It translates to CASRSDRITALQNYGYTF.